The 32 T cell receptor beta chains given below trace back to one sample, sequenced in a study of T cells in Graves' hyperthyroidism and ophthalmopathy. Amplified regions were TCR beta CDR3 sequences from RNA transcripts. First-round RT-PCR of the TCR CDR3 relied on the HTBI primer set. Each CDR3 protein is one row after TCRdb ran MiXCR on the multiplex PCR reads. The sample includes hundreds of thousands of distinct CDR3 sequences, approximately 25% of them seen just once. Sequencing was carried out using blood. These receptors all come from a woman in her twenties or thirties with Graves' ophthalmopathy.

The CDR3 reads CAWSGGVQETQYF. The CDR3 DNA follows: TGTGCCTGGAGTGGAGGAGTCCAAGAGACCCAGTACTTC. V and J are TRBV30 and TRBJ2-5; D is unclear. V was pared by 1 base and J by 1 base, with 7 bases between. This CDR3 has 13 amino acids. CDR1 is GTSNPN and CDR2 is SVGIG in the germline V gene (reference sequence).

This clonotype was observed many times. The rearrangement joins TRBV24-1 to TRBJ2-2; D perhaps matches TRBD2 (5 bases). Deletions cut 1 base from V and 2 bases from J, with 7 bases between. The CDR3 is 15 amino acids. Germline loops: CDR1 KGHDR, CDR2 SFDVKD. For the CDR3, the DNA is TGTGCCACCAGTGATTTTGGGAGAAACACCGGGGAGCTGTTTTTT. This codes for CATSDFGRNTGELFF.

Ten or more counts support this clonotype. This chain connects TRBV4-3 to TRBJ2-7, with D maybe TRBD1 (6 bases). The CDR3 contains 15 residues. Germline V gene lookup returns CDR1 LGHNA and CDR2 YSLEER. V was shortened by 1 base and J by 2 bases, with 12 bases between the two germline ends. The CDR3 is CASSQVVTGPYEQYF. CDR3 in DNA: TGCGCCAGCAGCCAAGTTGTGACAGGTCCCTACGAGCAGTACTTC.

This clonotype has at least ten counts. The rearrangement links TRBV4-3 to TRBJ1-5; tentatively, D is TRBD1 (5 bases). The CDR3 has 15 amino acids. Trimming shortened V by 4 bases and J by 4 bases, and 14 bases separated the two germline ends. The V gene's germline CDR1 is LGHNA and CDR2 YSLEER. The DNA of the CDR3 is TGCGCCAGCAGCCTCTTGTTTGGGGGGAATCAGCCCCAGCATTTT. Protein sequence: CASSLLFGGNQPQHF.

A note on this clonotype: A read error may produce the germline difference seen at one junction end. The rearrangement uses TRBV27 and TRBJ2-2, with D tentatively TRBD2 (6 bases). CDR3 size: 14 residues. CDR1 is MNHEY, CDR2 SMNVEV, per germline (reference sequence). As DNA, the CDR3 is TGTGCCAGCAGTCCGGGACTGAACACCGGGGGGCTGTTTTTT. Residues: CASSPGLNTGGLFF.

This clonotype appeared a few times. A read error is possible here, since a much larger clone lies one base away. Here the CDR3 DNA reads TGTGCCGGCAGTTTACCCGGACAGGGAGAAGCTTTCTTT. Translated: CAGSLPGQGEAFF. The chain links TRBV28 to TRBJ1-1, with TRBD1 matching over 8 bases. The CDR3 spans 13 residues. Germline CDR1 reads MDHEN; CDR2 reads SYDVKM.

The table lists this clonotype with many counts. The chain has TRBV6-1 and TRBJ1-1; D is undetermined. Deletions cut 5 bases from V and 0 bases from J, with 13 bases between. Looked up from germline, CDR1 is MNHNS and CDR2 is SASEGT. CDR3 length: 15 residues. The CDR3 DNA reads TGTGCCAGCAGTCCAAGACACATTATGAACACTGAAGCTTTCTTT. It specifies CASSPRHIMNTEAFF.

This clonotype came up a few times. The chain couples TRBV6-1 to TRBJ1-1; D is undetermined. Germline CDR1 MNHNS, CDR2 SASEGT. V lost 1 base to trimming and J lost 7 bases, with 10 bases between them. The CDR3 consists of 13 residues. The CDR3 nucleotides read TGTGCCAGCAGTGAAGAGAGTTGGCTTGAAGCTTTCTTT. This sequence encodes CASSEESWLEAFF.

This clonotype came up many times. This chain connects TRBV7-2 to TRBJ1-1, with 9 bases matching TRBD1. This CDR3 has 15 amino acids. V was pared by 5 bases and J by 3 bases, with 7 bases of the junction left unmatched. CDR1 and CDR2 (germline): SGHTA, FQGNSA. In nucleotides, the CDR3 is TGTGCCAGCAGCGCAGCGGGGACAGGGTACACTGAAGCTTTCTTT. Protein sequence: CASSAAGTGYTEAFF.

The chain uses TRBV12-3 or TRBV12-4 and TRBJ2-2; D remains unclear. V lost 3 bases and J lost 5, with 7 bases in between. This CDR3 comprises 13 residues. CDR3 in DNA: TGTGCCAGCAGTTTGAGCTTTACCGGGGAGCTGTTTTTT. Protein product: CASSLSFTGELFF.

V usage is TRBV20-1 and J usage is TRBJ2-4, with TRBD2 matching 11 bases. Germline CDR1 reads DFQATT; CDR2 reads SNEGSKA (reference sequence). Unmatched junction bases numbered 9, after V lost 2 bases and J lost 9 bases. The CDR3 sequence is 15 residues long. CDR3 loop: CSARRLAGTRGIQYF. The CDR3 region has the DNA TGCAGTGCTAGACGACTAGCGGGGACGCGAGGCATTCAGTACTTC.

This chain connects TRBV2 to TRBJ2-3; D unclear. This CDR3 comprises 11 residues. Germline-derived CDR1 and CDR2 are SNHLY and FYNNEI. Trimming removed 7 bases at V and 4 bases at J, with 6 bases between. The chain's CDR3 is CASNPADTQYF. In DNA, the CDR3 is TGTGCCAGCAACCCTGCAGATACGCAGTATTTT.

This chain joins TRBV7-8 and TRBJ1-3; D not resolved. The CDR3 covers 12 residues. Germline-derived CDR1 and CDR2 are SGHVS and FQNEAQ. V lost 6 bases and J lost 4, with 7 bases in between. The CDR3 DNA follows: TGTGCCAGCAGGGATGGAGGAAACACCATATATTTT. It translates to CASRDGGNTIYF.

This clonotype was counted at least ten times. The chain joins TRBV13 to TRBJ1-5; 9 nucleotides agree with TRBD1. The germline V gene encodes CDR1 PRHDT and CDR2 FYEKMQ (reference sequence). The CDR3 sequence is 20 residues long. J gave up 2 bases and V 4 bases, and 18 bases lay outside the gene matches. The DNA of the CDR3 is TGTGCCAGCAGCTATAAAACCGGGACAGGGTCCTCTGATGGCAATCAGCCCCAGCATTTT. This gives the protein CASSYKTGTGSSDGNQPQHF.

This chain uses TRBV3-1 with TRBJ1-5; TRBD1 matches 8 bases. This CDR3 contains 16 residues. CDR1 LGHDT and CDR2 YNNKEL come from the germline V gene (reference sequence). V lost 3 bases, J lost 5 bases, and 9 bases stayed unmatched. The CDR3 reads CASSQKGDRWDQPQHF. The CDR3 DNA reads TGTGCCAGCAGCCAGAAAGGGGACAGGTGGGATCAGCCCCAGCATTTT.

This clonotype was seen more than once but under ten times. The rearrangement links TRBV5-1 to TRBJ1-2; 12 bases match TRBD1. The germline V gene encodes CDR1 SGHRS and CDR2 YFSETQ. The CDR3 has 15 amino acids. V shed 2 bases, J shed 6 bases, and the junction held 5 bases outside the gene matches. The CDR3, as DNA: TGCGCCAGCAGCTTTCCGGGACAGGGGGCAGATGGCTACACCTTC. Translation gives CASSFPGQGADGYTF.

As DNA, the CDR3 is TGTGCCAGCAGTGATGATATAGGGACAGGGGGCTATGGCTACACCTTC. Protein product: CASSDDIGTGGYGYTF. The chain is built from TRBV25-1 and TRBJ1-2; 11 bases are a match to TRBD1. After removal of 3 bases from V and 4 bases from J, the junction contained 7 bases not matched to a gene. This CDR3 comprises 16 residues. The germline gives CDR1 MGHDK, CDR2 SYGVNS.

This clonotype was counted between two and nine times. This chain connects TRBV12-3 or TRBV12-4 to TRBJ1-5; a possible D gene is TRBD1 (6 bases). V lost 7 bases to trimming and J lost 6 bases, with 16 bases between them. The CDR3 has 14 amino acids. CDR3 region: CASTRAGTSQPQHF. The CDR3 region has the DNA TGTGCCAGCACTAGGGCCGGGACATCTCAGCCCCAGCATTTT.

This clonotype was observed a few times. This rearrangement joins TRBV20-1 to TRBJ2-3; 7 nucleotides agree with TRBD2. J gave up 1 base and V 4 bases, and 2 bases lay outside the gene matches. In germline, CDR1 is DFQATT, CDR2 SNEGSKA (reference sequence). CDR3 length: 13 amino acids. The CDR3 DNA is TGCAGTGCTACCCGGGGGGGCACAGATACGCAGTATTTT. Protein: CSATRGGTDTQYF.

This clonotype was recorded a few times. A much larger clone differs from this one at a single base, so this may be a read error. The chain is built from TRBV15 and TRBJ1-1; D gene unclear. Germline CDR1 reads LNHNV; CDR2 reads YYDKDF (reference sequence). This CDR3 has 14 residues. The V end was cut by 0 bases, the J end by 1 base, with 6 bases between. CDR3 residues: CATSRDRQNTEAFF. In nucleotides, the CDR3 is TGTGCCACCAGCAGAGATCGGCAGAACACTGAAGCTTTCTTT.

The chain has TRBV19 and TRBJ2-2, with D uncertain. This CDR3 contains 13 residues. Trimming removed 4 bases from V and 6 bases from J, with 9 bases in between. CDR1 is LNHDA, CDR2 SQIVND, per germline (reference sequence). The CDR3 loop is CASSTVESGELFF. Written as DNA, the CDR3 is TGTGCCAGTAGTACGGTGGAGTCCGGGGAGCTGTTTTTT.

This clonotype was counted ten times or more. The V and J genes are TRBV24-1 and TRBJ2-5, with TRBD2 matching over 11 bases. From germline, CDR1 is KGHDR and CDR2 SFDVKD. V lost 4 bases, J lost 5 bases, and 11 bases stayed unmatched. This CDR3 region has 17 residues. The CDR3 bases are TGTGCCACCAGTGACCCGACTAGCGGGACATACTTGGAGACCCAGTACTTC. Translated: CATSDPTSGTYLETQYF.

The table lists this clonotype with many counts. This sequence joins TRBV5-1 and TRBJ1-2; D ambiguous. Germline V gene lookup returns CDR1 SGHRS and CDR2 YFSETQ. The CDR3 is made up of 15 amino acids. With 4 bases removed from V and 0 bases from J, the gap between germline ends came to 13 bases. The CDR3 sequence is CASSPRLLANYGYTF. The CDR3 region has the DNA TGCGCCAGCAGCCCAAGACTGCTAGCTAACTATGGCTACACCTTC.

This clonotype was recorded many times. The chain joins TRBV6-5 to TRBJ1-2; 9 nucleotides agree with TRBD1. The CDR3 has 14 amino acids. CDR1 is MNHEY and CDR2 is SVGAGI in the germline V gene. The ends lost 11 bases at V and 6 bases at J; junction bases unmatched: 13. CDR3 in amino acids: CAGTWGQGFDGYTF. In DNA, the CDR3 is TGTGCCGGTACATGGGGACAGGGATTCGATGGCTACACCTTC.

The rearrangement links TRBV4-1 to TRBJ1-2, with D possibly being TRBD1 (5 bases). The V end lost 1 base, the J end lost 3 bases, and 12 bases lay between the germline ends. The CDR3 covers 15 residues. The germline CDR1 and CDR2 sequences are MGHRA and YSYEKL. The CDR3 sequence: CASSQGREKDYGYTF. CDR3 nucleotide sequence: TGCGCCAGCAGCCAAGGCAGGGAGAAGGACTATGGCTACACCTTC.

This clonotype was counted at least ten times. V gene TRBV6-2 or TRBV6-3 combines with J gene TRBJ2-5, with 12 bases that match TRBD2. Germline assignment: CDR1 MNHEY and CDR2 SVGEGT. Trimming at V came to 7 bases and at J to 1 base, leaving 4 bases not matched to a gene. This CDR3 has 15 residues. The chain's CDR3 is CASKLLAGGQETQYF. DNA of the CDR3: TGTGCCAGCAAGCTACTAGCGGGGGGCCAAGAGACCCAGTACTTC.

In its sample, this clonotype was seen many times. The gene calls are TRBV19 and TRBJ2-6; possibly TRBD1 for D (6 bases). The V end was cut by 6 bases, the J end by 0 bases, with 6 bases between. Germline V gene data show CDR1 as LNHDA and CDR2 as SQIVND (reference sequence). The CDR3 runs to 14 residues. In DNA, the CDR3 is TGTGCCAGTAGCAGGGGCTCTGGGGCCAACGTCCTGACTTTC. This sequence encodes CASSRGSGANVLTF.

This clonotype was seen many times. This sequence joins TRBV28 and TRBJ1-1; D is unresolved. V was cut by 4 bases and J by 6 bases, with 6 bases left in between. This CDR3 is 11 amino acids long. Germline V gives CDR1 MDHEN, CDR2 SYDVKM. The CDR3, as DNA: TGTGCCAGCAGTTACGTCGCTGAAGCTTTCTTT. Protein: CASSYVAEAFF.

The sample holds many counts of this clonotype. The chain carries TRBV6-5 and TRBJ2-4, with 11 bases identical to TRBD2. The CDR3 is 17 amino acids. Per germline, CDR1 MNHEY and CDR2 SVGAGI. Trimming at V came to 0 bases and at J to 4 bases, leaving 5 bases not matched to a gene. CDR3 sequence reads: CASSYSPLAGVKNIQYF. The CDR3 bases are TGTGCCAGCAGTTACTCGCCACTAGCGGGGGTTAAAAACATTCAGTACTTC.

The CDR3 loop is CSVRGIEHGGELFF. DNA for the CDR3: TGCAGCGTGCGGGGAATTGAACATGGCGGGGAGCTGTTTTTT. The chain combines TRBV29-1 with TRBJ2-2, with a possible D match to TRBD2 (6 bases). The CDR3 extends over 14 amino acids. Per germline, CDR1 SQVTM and CDR2 ANQGSEA. The V end lost 6 bases, the J end lost 7 bases, and 18 bases lay between the germline ends.

This clonotype was picked up many times. The chain uses TRBV12-3 or TRBV12-4 and TRBJ1-1, with unresolved D. CDR3 length equals 12 residues. Trimming took off 2 bases at V and 5 bases at J, with 6 bases between the two ends. The CDR3 nucleotides read TGTGCCAGCAGTTTACTCGTAACTGAAGCTTTCTTT. Encoded protein: CASSLLVTEAFF.

Many counts were recorded for this clonotype. The chain combines TRBV6-1 with TRBJ1-2, with no clear D. CDR1 and CDR2 from the germline V gene are MNHNS and SASEGT. The CDR3 runs to 15 residues. V lost 2 bases to trimming and J lost 7 bases, with 17 bases between them. The CDR3 region has the DNA TGTGCCAGCAGTGAAACCGTAGCTTGGACTGCTGGCTACACCTTC. Translated: CASSETVAWTAGYTF.